What follows is one T cell receptor (beta chain) and its context. Antigen unknown. The data were taken from a study of CD8 T cells in Susac syndrome. General study points: The study's TCR sequencing and HLA analysis drew on a certain number of individuals. That number was acknowledged as relatively small.

The CDR3 extends over 14 amino acids. cDNA came from around 0.5 to 1 ug RNA primed by random hexamers. TCR beta CDR3 was amplified by immunoSEQ multiplex PCR. This amplification extended across 54 Vbeta and 13 Jbeta segments. Each CDR3 protein is one row after TCRdb ran MiXCR on the immunoSEQ multiplex PCR reads. Among roughly 190,000 distinct CDR3 sequences listed, about 95% were seen once. CD8+ and CD4+ blood T cells underwent TCR beta sequencing. This chain joins TRBV12-1 and TRBJ2-3. TRBV12-1 is termed a pseudogene. Sequencing input: CD4+ T cells from PBMCs. This sequence originates from a human donor in good health. The CDR3: CASEERLITDTQYF. In DNA, the CDR3 is TGTGCCAGCGAAGAGAGACTCATCACAGATACGCAGTATTTT.